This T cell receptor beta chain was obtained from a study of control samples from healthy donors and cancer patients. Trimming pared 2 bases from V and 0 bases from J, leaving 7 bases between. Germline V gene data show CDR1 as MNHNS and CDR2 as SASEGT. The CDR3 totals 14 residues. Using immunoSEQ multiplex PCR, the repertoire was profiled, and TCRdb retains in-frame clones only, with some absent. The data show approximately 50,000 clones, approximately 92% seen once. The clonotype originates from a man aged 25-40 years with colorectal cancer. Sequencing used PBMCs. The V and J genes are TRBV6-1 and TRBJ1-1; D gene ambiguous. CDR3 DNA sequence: TGTGCCAGCAGTGAAATTATTATGAACACTGAAGCTTTCTTT. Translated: CASSEIIMNTEAFF.